The 4 T cell receptor beta chains given below trace back to one sample, sequenced in a study of T-cell reconstitution after alpha-beta-depleted transplantation in children. Researchers prepared the TCRbeta library using unique molecular identifiers, the study reports. TCRdb reprocessed the PCR reads with MiXCR, giving one entry per CDR3 protein. Here the sample spans approximately 240,000 distinct CDR3 sequences, around 9.5% being singletons. This specimen was PBMCs from the stem cell graft donor, taken from the stem cell graft. These receptors all stem from a human donor who donated a stem cell graft to a child with acute lymphoblastic leukemia.

V and J are TRBV6-1 and TRBJ2-1, with D unresolved. The CDR3 runs to 13 residues. V dropped 4 bases and J dropped 2 bases, with 6 bases sitting between them. Germline V gene lookup returns CDR1 MNHNS and CDR2 SASEGT. This CDR3 reads CASSGWAYNEQFF. The CDR3 DNA reads as TGTGCCAGCAGTGGGTGGGCCTACAATGAGCAGTTCTTC.

The J gene is TRBJ2-3, the V gene TRBV7-2; TRBD2 aligns across 14 bases. V dropped 4 bases and J dropped 3; count of bases not matched to a gene: 3. The germline V gene has CDR1 SGHTA and CDR2 FQGNSA. The CDR3 totals 16 residues. DNA for the CDR3: TGTGCCAGCAGCTCGACTAGCGGGGGGGTAACAGATACGCAGTATTTT. It translates to CASSSTSGGVTDTQYF.

This clonotype was seen ten or more times. CDR3 residues: CASSPSSSRNTEAFF. The CDR3 bases are TGCGCCAGCAGCCCGTCCAGCAGCCGGAACACTGAAGCTTTCTTT. The rearrangement joins TRBV5-1 to TRBJ1-1; D remains unclear. This CDR3 has 15 amino acids. Germline-derived CDR1 and CDR2 are SGHRS and YFSETQ. The V gene lost 4 bases and the J gene lost 1 base, with 14 bases spanning the gap.

This clonotype was recorded a few times. The V gene is TRBV4-3, the J gene TRBJ2-7, with D perhaps TRBD1 (7 bases). Trimming pared 5 bases from V and 0 bases from J, leaving 20 bases between. From germline, CDR1 is LGHNA and CDR2 YSLEER. This CDR3 contains 17 residues. CDR3 nucleotide sequence: TGCGCCAGCAGCGAGGACAGGATTCGGCGGGGCTCCTACGAGCAGTACTTC. Translated, it gives CASSEDRIRRGSYEQYF.